Below, one T cell receptor (beta chain) is given with its context. What it binds is unknown. TCRdb re-called the reads with MiXCR, one entry per CDR3 protein. Among 300,000 to 400,000 distinct CDR3 sequences, approximately 25% were seen once, and the ten largest hold 13%. This CDR3 region has 15 residues. The junction had 7 bases not matched to a gene; V was cut back by 3 bases and J by 5 bases. Germline V gene sequence: CDR1 KGHDR, CDR2 SFDVKD. The data were obtained in a study of T cell repertoires in cytomegalovirus infection. Overall study context: Recently identified HLA-C-restricted and well-studied HLA-B-restricted CMV epitopes were used.

Study-wide findings and caveats: Carriers of CMV and the relevant HLA type were discriminated by public TCR beta frequency. The response measured ex vivo was dominated by TCR beta clonotypes (HLA-C-restricted and CMV-specific).

Here the sequenced sample was cultured PBMCs, taken from culture after CMV antigen stimulation. The clonotype comes from a human donor in good health (CMV status not recorded). Some clones in this sample may be carry-over from other donors' samples. The gene calls are TRBV24-1 and TRBJ2-3; TRBD1 matches 7 bases. The CDR3 is CATSDTRQGGDTQYF. CDR3 nucleotides: TGTGCCACCAGTGATACCAGACAGGGTGGAGATACGCAGTATTTT.